Below are 19 T cell receptor beta chains sequenced from a single sample in a study of post-analysis software for immune sequencing data. The study's findings and limits: Patients showed TRBV5-6, TRBV5-1 and TRBV20-1 among several TRBV segments more frequent than in controls.

cDNA libraries for TCR beta contained unique molecular identifiers. TCRdb passed the PCR reads through MiXCR, listing each CDR3 protein once. The sample lists 600,000 to 700,000 distinct CDR3 sequences; roughly three fifths were seen once. These TCRs' antigens remain unknown. The sample consisted of blood. The receptors derive from a girl aged 2-9 years with multiple sclerosis.

For the CDR3, the DNA is TGTGCCAGCAGTCCCCGAACGGGCTCACGGGACTATGGCTACACCTTC. As protein: CASSPRTGSRDYGYTF. V is TRBV7-6 and J is TRBJ1-2; D uncertain. Trimming removed 6 bases from V and 3 bases from J, with 20 bases in between. This CDR3 is 16 amino acids long. CDR1 and CDR2 (germline): SGHVS, FNYEAQ. The whole variable domain, filled in from reference TRBV7-6 and TRBJ1-2, reads GAGVSQSPRYKVTKRGQDVALRCDPISGHVSLYWYRQALGQGPEFLTYFNYEAQQDKSGLPNDRFSAERPEGSISTLTIQRTEQRDSAMYRCASSPRTGSRDYGYTFGSGTRLTVV.

This clonotype was observed a handful of times. The chain employs TRBV20-1 and TRBJ1-1; D possibly corresponds to TRBD1 (5 bases). The length of the CDR3 is 14 residues. The germline V gene encodes CDR1 DFQATT and CDR2 SNEGSKA (reference sequence). Trimming removed 0 bases from V and 7 bases from J, with 15 bases in between. The DNA for the CDR3 is TGCAGTGCTAGAGATTATAGGACACCTCTTGAAGCTTTCTTT. Its protein is CSARDYRTPLEAFF.

The rearrangement joins TRBV10-3 to TRBJ1-5; 10 positions agree with TRBD1. CDR1 ENHRY and CDR2 SYGVKD come from the germline V gene. V was pared by 10 bases and J by 3 bases, with 6 bases of the junction left unmatched. The CDR3 covers 14 residues. The CDR3: CATTGQGNNQPQHF. The CDR3 DNA sequence: TGTGCCACCACGGGACAGGGGAACAATCAGCCCCAGCATTTT.

J is TRBJ2-1 and V is TRBV7-2; TRBD2 aligns across 9 bases. The CDR3 spans 17 residues. The germline V gene has CDR1 SGHTA and CDR2 FQGNSA. V was pared by 3 bases and J by 0 bases, with 6 bases of the junction left unmatched. CDR3 coding DNA: TGTGCCAGCAGCTTTTTGCGGGGGGGCCTCTCCTACAATGAGCAGTTCTTC. This gives the protein CASSFLRGGLSYNEQFF.

The chain combines TRBV5-6 with TRBJ2-3; D perhaps matches TRBD2 (5 bases). The germline V gene encodes CDR1 SGHDT and CDR2 YYEEEE. The CDR3 sequence is 17 residues long. Trimming removed 3 bases from V and 4 bases from J, with 21 bases in between. CDR3 bases: TGTGCCAGCAGCTCGCGGTACCTGTTTAGAGGGCCAGATACGCAGTATTTT. It translates to CASSSRYLFRGPDTQYF.

The J gene is TRBJ1-5, the V gene TRBV4-1; D remains ambiguous. V was trimmed by 1 base and J by 4 bases, leaving 11 bases between them. The CDR3 sequence is 15 residues long. CDR1 and CDR2 from the germline V gene are MGHRA and YSYEKL. The CDR3 loop reads CASSQGQVPNQPQHF. The CDR3 DNA is TGCGCCAGCAGCCAAGGGCAGGTTCCTAATCAGCCCCAGCATTTT.

V gene TRBV9 combines with J gene TRBJ1-1; D not resolved. The germline V and J ends were trimmed by 1 base and 0 bases, with 4 bases remaining between them. Germline V gives CDR1 SGDLS, CDR2 YYNGEE. The CDR3 is made up of 13 amino acids. Here the CDR3 DNA reads TGTGCCAGCAGCGTAACCTTGAACACTGAAGCTTTCTTT. Translation gives CASSVTLNTEAFF.

This clonotype was seen only once. This chain joins TRBV4-2 and TRBJ2-5; TRBD2 matches 8 bases. In germline, CDR1 is LGHNA, CDR2 YNFKEQ. CDR3 length equals 15 residues. V lost 7 bases to trimming and J lost 4 bases; unmatched junction nucleotides: 11. The CDR3 DNA reads as TGTGCCAGCACCAGGACTAGCTTGATGTCAGAGACCCAGTACTTC. Translating it yields CASTRTSLMSETQYF.

The CDR3 nucleotides read TGTGCCAGCACAGCGGCGGGGATAATGGACGGCTACACCTTC. Its protein is CASTAAGIMDGYTF. The chain uses TRBV12-3 or TRBV12-4 and TRBJ1-2; no clear D. This CDR3 is 14 amino acids long. Trimming left V 7 bases short and J 8 bases short, with 20 bases between.

The chain couples TRBV6-5 to TRBJ1-1, with D tentatively TRBD1 (5 bases). This CDR3 comprises 13 residues. Deletions cut 4 bases from V and 4 bases from J, with 10 bases between. Per the germline V gene, CDR1 is MNHEY and CDR2 is SVGAGI. The CDR3 is CASSCSGSTEAFF. The CDR3 coding sequence is TGTGCCAGCAGTTGCTCAGGGAGCACTGAAGCTTTCTTT.

The table lists this clonotype with a few counts. CDR3 residues: CASSFPGVEDGYTF. The CDR3 nucleotides are TGTGCCAGCAGTTTCCCAGGGGTCGAGGATGGCTACACCTTC. J is TRBJ1-2 and V is TRBV12-3 or TRBV12-4, with a tentative D call TRBD1 (6 bases). The length of the CDR3 is 14 residues. V was cut by 3 bases and J by 6 bases, with 14 bases left in between.

The sample holds one count of this clonotype. The chain employs TRBV10-1 and TRBJ2-5; the match to TRBD2 covers 11 bases. TRBJ2-7 explains the end of the DNA better; the J call may be wrong. The CDR3 spans 16 residues. CDR1 and CDR2 from the germline V gene are WNHNN and SYGVQD (reference sequence). The CDR3 sequence: CASSGSGRASVREQYF. The CDR3, as DNA: TGCGCCAGCAGTGGTAGCGGGAGGGCCAGTGTACGCGAGCAGTACTTC.

The CDR3 here is CASRGTEGNQPQHF. The CDR3 DNA reads TGTGCCAGTAGGGGGACAGAGGGCAATCAGCCCCAGCATTTT. The chain combines TRBV19 with TRBJ1-5; 7 bases map to TRBD1. This CDR3 spans 14 amino acids. Germline CDR1 LNHDA, CDR2 SQIVND (reference sequence). Trimming at V came to 6 bases and at J to 2 bases, leaving 4 bases not matched to a gene.

This rearrangement joins TRBV7-2 to TRBJ2-1; 11 nucleotides match TRBD2. This CDR3 region has 15 residues. The trim removed 5 bases at V and 7 bases at J, leaving 7 bases unmatched. The V gene's germline CDR1 is SGHTA and CDR2 FQGNSA. The CDR3 nucleotides read TGTGCCAGCAGCCTCATAGCGGGAGGGGGAAATGAGCAGTTCTTC. Its translation: CASSLIAGGGNEQFF.

The CDR3 loop is CAISGQRDTGELFF. For the CDR3, the DNA is TGTGCCATCAGTGGACAGCGGGACACCGGGGAGCTGTTTTTT. This chain uses TRBV10-3 with TRBJ2-2; perhaps TRBD2 as D (6 bases). V was trimmed by 4 bases and J by 3 bases, leaving 9 bases between them. This CDR3 has 14 amino acids. Germline lookup yields CDR1 ENHRY and CDR2 SYGVKD.

The CDR3 DNA reads as TGTGCCTGGAGTGGTAGCTATAGCAATCAGCCCCAGCATTTT. Its translation is CAWSGSYSNQPQHF. The V call is TRBV30, the J call TRBJ1-5; D is uncertain. Trimming left V 1 base short and J 0 bases short, with 7 bases between. The CDR3 loop spans 14 amino acids. Germline V CDR1 and CDR2: GTSNPN, SVGIG (reference sequence).

This clonotype has just a few counts. The chain couples TRBV7-2 to TRBJ1-2; 9 positions match TRBD1. Germline CDR1 reads SGHTA; CDR2 reads FQGNSA. The CDR3 is 14 amino acids. V shed 2 bases, J shed 5 bases, and the junction held 3 bases outside the gene matches. CDR3 DNA sequence: TGTGCCAGCAGCTTATTGGGACAGGGTTATGGCTACACCTTC. This sequence encodes CASSLLGQGYGYTF.

The chain recombines TRBV21-1 with TRBJ2-5; no check of the table's D call, TRBD2, against the DNA was made. TRBV21-1 is marked as a pseudogene. The CDR3 totals 22 residues. CDR3 nucleotides: TGTGCCAGCACCCCTCCCGGGGGGCTCGGGACTAGCGGGAGGTCCTTCCAAGAGACCCAGTACTTC. Its translation is CASTPPGGLGTSGRSFQETQYF.

The V call is TRBV7-3, the J call TRBJ2-1, with 9 bases matching TRBD1. J was trimmed by 10 bases and V by 4 bases; bases with no gene match: 14. In germline, CDR1 is SGHTA, CDR2 FQGTGA. The CDR3 totals 16 residues. The CDR3 reads CASSSAHRGRIGEQFF. DNA for the CDR3: TGTGCCAGCAGCTCAGCACACAGGGGGCGGATAGGCGAGCAGTTCTTC.